These T cell receptor beta chains were read from a single sample in a study of blood T cell repertoires in COVID-19. Sequenced by immunoSEQ multiplex PCR; TCRdb stores in-frame clones only, minus some. The sample shows about 54,000 clones, over 80% of them seen only once. Input material: peripheral blood. These receptors all stem from a human donor in a cohort sampled during active COVID-19. Each CDR3 is given with its conserved first and last residue. Fields, in order: V gene, J gene, clone size, D gene, CDR3 DNA, CDR3 protein. A D gene is named only where the DNA matches it firmly. Expanded clones get a size class; other rows say once, few or many, or leave the size out.

V: TRBV7-2
J: TRBJ1-3
size: -
D: -
DNA: TGTGCCAGCAGCTTTTCCGAAGCCCCACTAAGCTCTGGAAACACCATATATTTT
CDR3: CASSFSEAPLSSGNTIYF

V: TRBV30
J: TRBJ1-4
size: -
D: TRBD1
DNA: TGTGCCTGGAGTGGGGCCCGGGACAGGAATGAAAAACTGTTTTTT
CDR3: CAWSGARDRNEKLFF

V: TRBV6-2/TRBV6-3
J: TRBJ1-1
size: -
D: -
DNA: TGTGCCAGCAGTTACCCCTCCCAGGGGTGGGGGACTGAAGCTTTCTTT
CDR3: CASSYPSQGWGTEAFF

V: TRBV6-1
J: TRBJ2-7
size: -
D: -
DNA: TGTGCCAGCAGTGAAACTCCTACCAGGCCTACCTACGAGCAGTACTTC
CDR3: CASSETPTRPTYEQYF

V: TRBV3-1/TRBV3-2
J: TRBJ2-3
size: -
D: -
DNA: TGTGCCAGCAGTCGTCCGTGGGTAGGAGGTAGTCTGGATACGCAGTATTTT
CDR3: CASSRPWVGGSLDTQYF

V: TRBV7-2
J: TRBJ1-1
size: -
D: -
DNA: TGTGCCAGCAGCCTCAGGGCCAGGGGCACTGAAGCTTTCTTT
CDR3: CASSLRARGTEAFF

V: TRBV14
J: TRBJ1-2
size: -
D: TRBD1
DNA: TGTGCCAGCAGCCGACAGGGGCCTACCTCTAACTATGGCTACACCTTC
CDR3: CASSRQGPTSNYGYTF

V: TRBV7-2
J: TRBJ1-6
size: -
D: -
DNA: TGTGCCAGCAACCAGAACCCAAGCTCCTATAATTCACCCCTCCACTTT
CDR3: CASNQNPSSYNSPLHF

V: TRBV21-1
J: TRBJ2-3
size: -
D: -
DNA: TGTGCCAGCAGCAAAGGAGATCAACCGGGACAGGGGTGCGCAGATACGCAGTATTTT
CDR3: CASSKGDQPGQGCADTQYF

V: TRBV2
J: TRBJ1-6
size: few
D: TRBD1
DNA: TGTGCCAGCAGGGGGGACAGGGACGCCTATAATTCACCCCTCCACTTT
CDR3: CASRGDRDAYNSPLHF

V: TRBV18
J: TRBJ1-2
size: -
D: -
DNA: TGTGCCAGCTCACCGCAGACAGGAACGGAAGGCTACACCTTC
CDR3: CASSPQTGTEGYTF

V: TRBV18
J: TRBJ2-1
size: -
D: TRBD1
DNA: TGTGCCAGCTCAACAGGGGTCAATGAGCAGTTCTTC
CDR3: CASSTGVNEQFF

V: TRBV5-1
J: TRBJ2-3
size: -
D: -
DNA: TGCGCCAGCAGCTTGGGGCTCATTGGGCTCACAGATACGCAGTATTTT
CDR3: CASSLGLIGLTDTQYF

V: TRBV25-1
J: TRBJ1-2
size: -
D: -
DNA: TGTGCCAGCAGTGAGGGCCTCTATGGCTACACCTTC
CDR3: CASSEGLYGYTF

V: TRBV19
J: TRBJ1-4
size: -
D: -
DNA: TGTGCCAGTAGTATAGATCAAGGGAAGGGGACTAATGAAAAACTGTTTTTT
CDR3: CASSIDQGKGTNEKLFF

V: TRBV5-4
J: TRBJ1-2
size: -
D: -
DNA: TGTGCCAGCAGTTCTCAGGGGATGGACTATGGCTACACCTTC
CDR3: CASSSQGMDYGYTF

V: TRBV6-5
J: TRBJ2-7
size: -
D: TRBD1
DNA: TGTGCCAGCAGTTACAGGGGGCCATCCTACGAGCAGTACTTC
CDR3: CASSYRGPSYEQYF

V: TRBV30
J: TRBJ2-1
size: -
D: TRBD2
DNA: TGTGCCTGGGGCCTAGCGGGGGGGCGCAATGAGCAGTTCTTC
CDR3: CAWGLAGGRNEQFF

V: TRBV5-1
J: TRBJ2-7
size: -
D: TRBD2
DNA: TGCGCCAGCAGCGCAGCGGGGGCGAATTACGAGCAGTACTTC
CDR3: CASSAAGANYEQYF

V: TRBV5-1
J: TRBJ2-1
size: -
D: -
DNA: TGCGCCAGCAGGGAGGCGAGCTCCTACAATGAGCAGTTCTTC
CDR3: CASREASSYNEQFF

V: TRBV4-2
J: TRBJ2-2
size: few
D: -
DNA: TGTGCCAGCAGCCAAGATAGTGCCGGGGAGCTGTTTTTT
CDR3: CASSQDSAGELFF

V: TRBV7-2
J: TRBJ1-1
size: -
D: -
DNA: TGTGCCAGCAGCTTAGTAGAGGGGGTTACTGAAGCTTTCTTT
CDR3: CASSLVEGVTEAFF

V: TRBV6-2/TRBV6-3
J: TRBJ2-7
size: -
D: TRBD2
DNA: TGTGCCAGCAGTCTCCTTAGCGGGCTAATCTCCTACGAGCAGTACTTC
CDR3: CASSLLSGLISYEQYF

V: TRBV5-1
J: TRBJ1-3
size: -
D: TRBD1
DNA: TGCGCCAGCAGCGCTGTGGACAGGGGTTCTGGAAACACCATATATTTT
CDR3: CASSAVDRGSGNTIYF

V: TRBV6-2/TRBV6-3
J: TRBJ1-2
size: -
D: TRBD1
DNA: TGTGCCAGCAGCCGACAGGGTTTACACTATGGCTACACCTTC
CDR3: CASSRQGLHYGYTF

V: TRBV5-1
J: TRBJ2-5
size: -
D: -
DNA: TGCGCCAGCAGCTTGATCGGCCAAGAGACCCAGTACTTC
CDR3: CASSLIGQETQYF

V: TRBV11-3
J: TRBJ2-1
size: -
D: -
DNA: TGTGCCAGCAGCTTCTCAGGGAACAATGAGCAGTTCTTC
CDR3: CASSFSGNNEQFF

V: TRBV6-2/TRBV6-3
J: TRBJ2-4
size: once
D: TRBD1
DNA: TGTGCCAGCAGTTACTGGGGGACAGTGGGGATCGGGGCCAAAAACATTCAGTACTTC
CDR3: CASSYWGTVGIGAKNIQYF

V: TRBV6-5
J: TRBJ1-2
size: -
D: -
DNA: TGTGCCAGCAGGGAGACAGTCCCTAACTATGGCTACACCTTC
CDR3: CASRETVPNYGYTF